Given below is one T cell receptor beta chain in context. The CDR3 is made up of 15 amino acids. The V end lost 0 bases, the J end lost 5 bases, and 13 bases lay between the germline ends. Germline CDR1 reads LNHNV; CDR2 reads YYDKDF (reference sequence). TCRdb keeps only in-frame clones here, not all; method: immunoSEQ multiplex PCR. The sample records 550,000 to 800,000 clones, 80% to 90% being singletons. This sample stems from a study of shared T cell receptors in the human thymus. This sample was shared with a second study, whose subject was human thymus T cells.

V usage is TRBV15 and J usage is TRBJ1-2, with D uncertain. This TCR was sampled from a girl less than two years old with a congenital heart defect. Source material: thymocytes. CDR3 sequence (DNA): TGTGCCACCAGCAGAGATCAAGGTGGAGGGTATGGCTACACCTTC. This encodes CATSRDQGGGYGYTF.